The rows below give T cell receptor beta chains drawn from one sample of a study of T-cell memory formation after mild COVID-19. TCRdb recomputed calls from the 5' RACE reads with MiXCR, one row per CDR3 protein. The repertoire consists of 310,000 or so distinct CDR3 sequences, with around 15% occurring once and the leading ten covering roughly a fifth. The material sequenced was PBMCs or a T cell subset sorted from them (not recorded which). The receptors derive from a young man who had mild COVID-19 (a few samples of this study predate the infection). Cell type and time point are not known. The CDR3 runs from the conserved cysteine through the conserved F or W. The D gene is left open where the match is weak. Expanded clones are given a class, and other clones once, few, many or no size at all.

D gene	clone size	V gene	J gene	CDR3 DNA	CDR3 protein
.	.	TRBV5-1	TRBJ2-2	TGCGCCAGCAGCTTAAATGGCGGGGAGCTGTTTTTT	CASSLNGGELFF
.	.	TRBV19	TRBJ2-7	TGTGCCAGTAGTATCGAAGGCGTGGGGGAGCTTGCCTACGAGCAGTACTTC	CASSIEGVGELAYEQYF
TRBD2	few	TRBV7-8	TRBJ2-5	TGTGCCAGCAGCCATCGGGCGGGAGGGGAGACCCAGTACTTC	CASSHRAGGETQYF
TRBD1	.	TRBV4-1	TRBJ1-4	TGCGCCAGCAGCCATATTCGGACAGGGGCTAATGAAAAACTGTTTTTT	CASSHIRTGANEKLFF
.	.	TRBV5-1	TRBJ1-5	TGCGCCAGCAGCCCGGCACCGGAGGAACAGCCCCAGCATTTT	CASSPAPEEQPQHF
TRBD1	.	TRBV12-3/TRBV12-4	TRBJ1-5	TGTGCCAGCAGTTGGAACAGGGGAGATCAGCCCCAGCATTTT	CASSWNRGDQPQHF
.	few	TRBV4-1	TRBJ1-1	TGCGCCAGCAGCCAAGCCGCCCCTGGTCGACCTAACACTGAAGCTTTCTTT	CASSQAAPGRPNTEAFF
.	few	TRBV12-3/TRBV12-4	TRBJ1-6	TGTGCCAGCAGTTTCCCAGGGGAGAATTCACCCCTCCACTTT	CASSFPGENSPLHF
.	.	TRBV20-1	TRBJ2-4	TGCAGTGCTAGAGGGATTGACATTCAGTACTTC	CSARGIDIQYF
.	.	TRBV9	TRBJ1-1	TGTGCCAGCAGCCCAAGCGGGAACAGGTGGAACACTGAAGCTTTCTTT	CASSPSGNRWNTEAFF
.	many	TRBV7-2	TRBJ2-5	TGTGCCAGCAGCAGAACAGGAGAGACCCAGTACTTC	CASSRTGETQYF
.	.	TRBV4-3	TRBJ2-1	TGCGCCAGCAGCCAAGAACAGCCGTTCTACAATGAGCAGTTCTTC	CASSQEQPFYNEQFF
.	.	TRBV12-3/TRBV12-4	TRBJ2-1	TGTGCCAGCAGTTTAGGCAGGGGAGAGTGGAATGAGCAGTTCTTC	CASSLGRGEWNEQFF
.	.	TRBV24-1	TRBJ2-3	TGTGCCACCAGTCTACCCAGCACAGATACGCAGTATTTT	CATSLPSTDTQYF
.	.	TRBV5-5	TRBJ1-2	TGTGCCACCTCGTCAGAAGTAGCTAACTATGGCTACACCTTC	CATSSEVANYGYTF
.	.	TRBV4-3	TRBJ2-7	TGCGCCAGCAGCCAGACAACAGGGGGGGCCTACGAGCAGTACTTC	CASSQTTGGAYEQYF
TRBD1	many	TRBV5-1	TRBJ2-5	TGCGCCAGCAGCTTCGACAGGGAAGAGACCCAGTACTTC	CASSFDREETQYF
TRBD1	few	TRBV5-1	TRBJ2-5	TGCGCCAGCAGCCCGGGACAGCCGCAAGAGACCCAGTACTTC	CASSPGQPQETQYF
.	few	TRBV6-5	TRBJ2-5	TGTGCCAGCAGTTACCGCAACAGCCAAGAGACCCAGTACTTC	CASSYRNSQETQYF
.	.	TRBV5-1	TRBJ2-1	TGCGCCAGCAGCGAATTGGGCCCCTGGAATGAGCAGTTCTTC	CASSELGPWNEQFF
.	few	TRBV5-1	TRBJ2-1	TGCGCCAGCAGCTTGGGGACTACCAATGAGCAGTTCTTC	CASSLGTTNEQFF
.	.	TRBV19	TRBJ2-5	TGTGCCAGTAGTATGTCCGGACTTCGAGGAGAGACCCAGTACTTC	CASSMSGLRGETQYF
.	.	TRBV4-1	TRBJ2-7	TGCGCCAGCAGCCAAGGACTAGCCTACGAGCAGTACTTC	CASSQGLAYEQYF
TRBD1	few	TRBV20-1	TRBJ1-1	TGCAGTGCTAGAGGGGACAGGTCGCGGACTGAAGCTTTCTTT	CSARGDRSRTEAFF
.	many	TRBV12-3/TRBV12-4	TRBJ2-3	TGTGCCAGCAGTTTAAATGCTGGGGGAGATACGCAGTATTTT	CASSLNAGGDTQYF
.	.	TRBV4-3	TRBJ2-2	TGCGCCAGCAGCCAAGATGCTTCACCCGGAAAGCTGTTTTTT	CASSQDASPGKLFF
.	few	TRBV4-2	TRBJ1-3	TGTGCCAGCAGCCATTTTAGTGGGATGCGTGGAAACACCATATATTTT	CASSHFSGMRGNTIYF
TRBD2	.	TRBV6-1	TRBJ2-3	TGTGCCAGCAGTCCTAAGCGGGGGGGTATAGATACGCAGTATTTT	CASSPKRGGIDTQYF
TRBD2	few	TRBV24-1	TRBJ2-2	TGTGCCACCAGTGATACAGACGGGGGGACGAACACCGGGGAGCTGTTTTTT	CATSDTDGGTNTGELFF
.	few	TRBV20-1	TRBJ2-6	TGCAGTGCTAGGACGGTGAATCCTCCTGGGGCCAACGTCCTGACTTTC	CSARTVNPPGANVLTF
TRBD2	few	TRBV27	TRBJ2-4	TGTGCCAGCAGTTTAGGGGCTAGCGGGGGTGACATTCAGTACTTC	CASSLGASGGDIQYF